These 15 T cell receptor beta chains came from one sample sequenced in a study of cytomegalovirus exposure and HLA in healthy donors. It was with 60 Vbeta and 13 Jbeta primers that the PCR ran. Method: immunoSEQ multiplex PCR; TCRdb's copy keeps in-frame clones and lacks some. The sample contains about 130,000 clones, around 78% of which appear only once. The sample comprised PBMCs. The receptors were sampled from a man aged 55 to 69 in good health and CMV-seropositive.

V gene TRBV7-9 combines with J gene TRBJ2-7; D possibly corresponds to TRBD1 (7 bases). Germline values: CDR1 SEHNR, CDR2 FQNEAQ (reference sequence). Trimming removed 6 bases from V and 3 bases from J, with 18 bases in between. This CDR3 has 15 residues. CDR3 coding DNA: TGTGCCAGCAGTCCCGCAGGGGGGACTCACTACGAGCAGTACTTC. This sequence encodes CASSPAGGTHYEQYF.

V and J are TRBV5-1 and TRBJ2-7, with 7 bases fitting TRBD1. The junction had 5 bases not matched to a gene; V was cut back by 3 bases and J by 2 bases. CDR3 length: 14 residues. Germline CDR1 is SGHRS and CDR2 is YFSETQ. CDR3 residues: CASSSGQVTYEQYF. CDR3 sequence (DNA): TGCGCCAGCAGCTCTGGACAGGTCACCTACGAGCAGTACTTC.

V is TRBV28 and J is TRBJ2-1, with no clear D. Germline V gene sequence: CDR1 MDHEN, CDR2 SYDVKM. The ends were cut back, 8 bases at V and 3 bases at J, with 11 bases in the middle. The CDR3 sequence is 13 residues long. DNA for the CDR3: TGTGCCAGCCTCCGGGTAAACTACAATGAGCAGTTCTTC. This gives the protein CASLRVNYNEQFF.

V usage is TRBV5-1 and J usage is TRBJ2-7; D remains ambiguous. Trimming took 1 base from V and 0 from J, leaving 5 bases between them. CDR1 and CDR2 from the germline V gene are SGHRS and YFSETQ. This CDR3 region has 13 residues. The CDR3 reads CASSLRLSYEQYF. For the CDR3, the DNA is TGCGCCAGCAGCTTGCGACTCTCCTACGAGCAGTACTTC.

The J gene is TRBJ1-4, the V gene TRBV18, with 9 bases matching TRBD1. CDR1 is KGHSH, CDR2 LQKENI, per germline. V gave up 5 bases and J gave up 6 bases; unmatched junction bases: 4. The CDR3 extends over 14 amino acids. The CDR3, as DNA: TGTGCCAGCTCAGATACAGGGGGCTATGAAAAACTGTTTTTT. Residues: CASSDTGGYEKLFF.

The V gene is TRBV5-1, the J gene TRBJ1-6, with a weak D call TRBD1 (5 bases). Looked up from germline, CDR1 is SGHRS and CDR2 is YFSETQ. The V end was cut by 0 bases, the J end by 1 base, with 8 bases between. The CDR3 contains 16 residues. The DNA of the CDR3 is TGCGCCAGCAGCTTGGAGGGGTGGTCCTATAATTCACCCCTCCACTTT. It encodes CASSLEGWSYNSPLHF. The full variable domain, completed using reference TRBV5-1 and TRBJ1-6, is KAGVTQTPRYLIKTRGQQVTLSCSPISGHRSVSWYQQTPGQGLQFLFEYFSETQRNKGNFPGRFSGRQFSNSRSEMNVSTLELGDSALYLCASSLEGWSYNSPLHFGNGTRLTVT.

This rearrangement joins TRBV10-3 to TRBJ2-7, with 12 bases lining up with TRBD2. Germline V lookup: CDR1 ENHRY, CDR2 SYGVKD. The CDR3 covers 16 residues. J lost 3 bases, V lost 3 bases, and 6 bases had no gene match. The CDR3 sequence is CAISDSTSGGFYEQYF. DNA for the CDR3: TGTGCCATCAGTGACAGCACTAGCGGGGGGTTCTACGAGCAGTACTTC.

The rearrangement joins TRBV9 to TRBJ2-5, with D possibly matching TRBD1 (6 bases). V dropped 4 bases and J dropped 7 bases, with 14 bases sitting between them. Germline loops: CDR1 SGDLS, CDR2 YYNGEE. The CDR3 consists of 13 residues. The CDR3 loop reads CASSRQGSGTQYF. The DNA for the CDR3 is TGTGCCAGCAGCCGTCAGGGGTCCGGGACCCAGTACTTC.

J is TRBJ2-5 and V is TRBV5-6; TRBD2 agrees at 16 bases. V lost 4 bases, J lost 2 bases, and 2 bases stayed unmatched. The CDR3 is 16 amino acids. CDR1 is SGHDT, CDR2 YYEEEE, per germline. CDR3 sequence reads: CASSKGLAGGQETQYF. The CDR3 DNA reads TGTGCCAGCAGCAAGGGACTAGCGGGGGGGCAAGAGACCCAGTACTTC.

This clone occurred once. V is TRBV19 and J is TRBJ1-5, with 9 bases that match TRBD1. Per germline, CDR1 LNHDA and CDR2 SQIVND (reference sequence). This CDR3 contains 15 residues. Losses at the gene ends were 6 bases for V and 0 bases for J; bases not matched to a gene: 3. CDR3 bases: TGTGCCAGTAGCAGGGACAGGGTTAGCAATCAGCCCCAGCATTTT. Protein product: CASSRDRVSNQPQHF.

The chain links TRBV18 to TRBJ1-2; 8 bases line up with TRBD1. The CDR3 loop spans 14 amino acids. V dropped 5 bases and J dropped 4; count of bases not matched to a gene: 6. The germline gives CDR1 KGHSH, CDR2 LQKENI. The CDR3 spells CASSTDRASYGYTF. The CDR3 nucleotides read TGTGCCAGCTCAACGGACAGGGCGAGCTATGGCTACACCTTC. The variable domain in full, with the rest retrieved from reference TRBV18 and TRBJ1-2, is NAGVMQNPRHLVRRRGQEARLRCSPMKGHSHVYWYRQLPEEGLKFMVYLQKENIIDESGMPKERFSAEFPKEGPSILRIQQVVRGDSAAYFCASSTDRASYGYTFGSGTRLTVV.

The V call is TRBV7-2, the J call TRBJ2-3; 10 bases agree with TRBD2. The ends lost 3 bases at V and 1 base at J; junction bases unmatched: 4. The CDR3 spans 16 residues. The germline CDR1 and CDR2 sequences are SGHTA and FQGNSA. The CDR3 protein is CASSFQGTSGTDTQYF. The CDR3 coding sequence is TGTGCCAGCAGCTTTCAGGGGACTAGCGGCACAGATACGCAGTATTTT.

This clone appeared once. The chain employs TRBV27 and TRBJ2-5, with a tentative D call TRBD1 (5 bases). Trimming left V 5 bases short and J 4 bases short, with 11 bases between. From germline, CDR1 is MNHEY and CDR2 SMNVEV (reference sequence). The CDR3 has 13 amino acids. The CDR3 region is CASSVRVGETQYF. The CDR3 DNA reads as TGTGCCAGCAGTGTCAGGGTTGGAGAGACCCAGTACTTC.

This clone was seen only a few times. V gene TRBV5-1 combines with J gene TRBJ2-7; 10 bases are shared with TRBD2. With V trimmed by 2 bases and J by 3 bases, 5 bases remained unmatched. Looked up from germline, CDR1 is SGHRS and CDR2 is YFSETQ. CDR3 length: 15 residues. Here the CDR3 reads CASSFGLADSYEQYF. The CDR3 DNA is TGCGCCAGCAGCTTTGGACTAGCGGACAGCTACGAGCAGTACTTC.

The sample holds a few counts of this clone. The chain combines TRBV11-1 with TRBJ2-1; 8 positions agree with TRBD2. V was clipped by 5 bases and J by 0 bases; unmatched bases: 0. The CDR3 runs 14 residues. CDR1 and CDR2 from the germline V gene are SGHAT and FQDESV (reference sequence). The CDR3: CASSAGGSYNEQFF. In DNA form, the CDR3 reads TGTGCCAGCAGCGCGGGAGGCTCCTACAATGAGCAGTTCTTC.